The source of this T cell receptor (beta chain) is a study of blood T cell repertoires in COVID-19 (dated by TCRdb to 2020 to 2022). General notes on the study: Samples from collaborators originated in the United States, Italy and Spain and spanned both the acute and convalescent phases of COVID-19. The prospective study material was composed of cDNA or gDNA derived from T cells, B-cell-depleted T cells, or PBMCs. Deeply sampled blood TCRbeta repertoires from subjects exposed to, actively infected with, or recovered from COVID-19 were included in the dataset. The repertoires were made available in a free public database intended to serve as a resource for research on the immune response to SARS-CoV-2. Samples were obtained from the ongoing ImmuneRACE study (first 160 participants) and from approximately 1,200 subjects provided by 6 global collaborators. A de-identified subject ID, COVID-19 status, age in years and sex were almost always included in the sample metadata. Where HLA class I and class II types were available, the types were taken from metadata supplied by the sample provider, not from assay-based typing. Study-wide findings and limitations: Clinical and demographic metadata were provided uncurated, with the amount varying by source and participant.

The immunoSEQ Assay, a bias-controlled multiplex PCR, was used to amplify TCRbeta CDR3 regions from genomic DNA. The original methods were these. The number of nucleated cells in each sample was estimated from the amplification of reference gene primers within the assay. To quantify the absolute abundance of each unique TCRbeta CDR3 rearrangement, sequence reads were collapsed and filtered. For each sample, productive Simpson clonality was calculated as the square root of Simpson's diversity index over productive rearrangements. In its TCRdb copy, this immuneACCESS table keeps in-frame sequences only and misses some clones. Where compared with another copy, unresolved V genes explain less than half of these, and the others have no known cause. V, J and clone size derive from that table, while D and trimming were established from the DNA sequence. This sample has around 78,000 clones in its table, and 86% of those were observed once. The top ten constitute 1.5% to 2% of the sample.

For CDR1 and CDR2, the germline V gene lists SGHTA and FQGNSA. V drops 0 bases and J drops 3 bases, leaving 7 bases in between. Taken from cysteine to phenylalanine, the CDR3 has 14 residues. The read is trimmed to its CDR3 DNA, 42 bases read in frame from base 1. This clone was picked up one time. This receptor's antigen is unknown. Base qualities are missing; no much larger clone stands one base away. The collaborating institutions used their own protocols to collect whole blood in K2EDTA tubes. Collaborator samples were shipped for TCRbeta analysis as frozen whole blood, isolated PBMCs, or DNA extracted from either sample type.

The source material was peripheral blood. This clonotype originated in a woman in her fifties or sixties with acute or convalescent COVID-19. The chain was built from TRBV7-2 and TRBJ2-3; the D gene cannot be resolved reliably. The nucleotide sequence reads TGTGCCAGCAGCTTAGCCTCGACTACAGATACGCAGTATTTT. Translated, this gives CASSLASTTDTQYF. Beyond the CDR3, the reference TRBV7-2 and TRBJ2-3 genes provide the residues; the full variable domain reads: GAGVSQSPSNKVTEKGKDVELRCDPISGHTALYWYRQSLGQGLEFLIYFQGNSAPDKSGLPSDRFSAERTGGSVSTLTIQRTQQEDSAVYLCASSLASTTDTQYFGPGTRLTVL.